This T cell receptor (beta chain) was documented in a study of early T cells in non-severe SARS-CoV-2 infection. The overall study: RNA in bulk from unsorted whole blood was sequenced, and chains were unpaired.

Individual cDNA molecules each received unique molecular identifiers attached to them. In TCRdb, the 5' RACE reads were re-called with MiXCR into one record per CDR3 protein. The top ten hold approximately 4.4% of the sample, which has roughly 99,000 distinct CDR3 sequences, approximately 12% seen once. This clonotype has only a few counts. Antigen specificity is unknown. V was cut by 4 bases and J by 3 bases, with 9 bases left in between. This CDR3 is built from 13 residues. Germline assignment: CDR1 MNHNS and CDR2 SASEGT. Study-level findings and limits: VDJdb matching, biased toward anti-spike CD8 responses, missed private and CD4 specificities.

This chain joins TRBV6-1 and TRBJ2-5, with D perhaps assigned TRBD1 or TRBD2 (5 bases each). The material was whole blood, obtained at baseline. The TCR originated in an adult who was a healthcare worker with PCR-confirmed SARS-CoV-2 infection or an uninfected control (not recorded which). The chain's CDR3 is CASSGDAEETQYF. The CDR3 DNA sequence: TGTGCCAGCAGTGGGGACGCAGAAGAGACCCAGTACTTC.